These 21 T cell receptor beta chains share one sample of origin, sequenced in a study of T cells after yellow fever vaccination (dated by TCRdb to the late 2010s). Library preparation employed 5' RACE. The listed sequencing device is Illumina NovaSeq 6000. Using fastp trimming at Q25 and MiXCR clonotype assembly, TCRdb reanalyzed the public sequencing data and kept in-frame beta chains. Each record represents a unique CDR3 protein, reported with the most common genes and DNA among its rows. This sample has 300,000 to 350,000 distinct CDR3 sequences in its table, and approximately 11% of those were observed once. The top ten constitute around 3.2% of the sample. Interpreted using the paper, the treatment or condition label stands for: live attenuated yellow fever vaccine strain. Source: CD4+ T cells sorted from PBMCs, taken 45 days after the yellow fever booster vaccination. The receptors here all came from a man between 18 and 29 years old who received the YFV17D yellow fever vaccine.

V is TRBV12-3 or TRBV12-4 and J is TRBJ2-1; D gene unclear. V was shortened by 8 bases and J by 10 bases, with 18 bases between the two germline ends. This CDR3 contains 13 residues. The CDR3, as DNA: TGTGCCAGCGGCCTTGAGTTCCTACACGAGCAGTTCTTC. Translated: CASGLEFLHEQFF.

The rearrangement uses TRBV18 and TRBJ2-7; D call uncertain. V shed 2 bases and J shed 3 bases, with 8 bases lying between them. This CDR3 is built from 13 residues. Germline CDR1 is KGHSH and CDR2 is LQKENI. CDR3 region: CASSPSQFYEQYV. CDR3 bases: TGTGCCAGCTCACCAAGTCAGTTCTACGAGCAGTACGTC.

At least ten counts were recorded for this clonotype. V usage is TRBV19 and J usage is TRBJ1-2; maybe TRBD1 (5 bases). With 7 bases removed from V and 4 bases from J, the gap between germline ends came to 19 bases. The CDR3 covers 15 residues. Germline V CDR1 and CDR2: LNHDA, SQIVND (reference sequence). The CDR3 bases are TGTGCCAGTATCCGAGGCGGGGGATTGAGCTATGGCTACACCTTC. It translates to CASIRGGGLSYGYTF.

The chain is built from TRBV3-1 and TRBJ2-7; TRBD1 matches at 9 bases. Germline-derived CDR1 and CDR2 are LGHDT and YNNKEL (reference sequence). The CDR3 runs to 14 residues. V lost 4 bases, J lost 3 bases, and 4 bases stayed unmatched. The CDR3 reads CASSLWTGDYEQYF. The CDR3 coding sequence is TGTGCCAGCAGCCTATGGACAGGGGACTACGAGCAGTACTTC.

This chain joins TRBV5-1 and TRBJ2-5, with D tentatively TRBD1 or TRBD2 (6 bases each). V gave up 4 bases and J gave up 5 bases, with 15 bases separating them. Germline lookup yields CDR1 SGHRS and CDR2 YFSETQ. The CDR3 length is 14 residues. In DNA form, the CDR3 reads TGCGCCAGCAGCAGGGGGGAGATCGGGGAGACCCAGTACTTC. It is translated as CASSRGEIGETQYF.

This rearrangement joins TRBV6-1 to TRBJ2-7, with TRBD1 matching over 8 bases. V was pared by 6 bases and J by 5 bases, with 15 bases of the junction left unmatched. Germline CDR1 reads MNHNS; CDR2 reads SASEGT. CDR3 length equals 16 residues. CDR3 in amino acids: CASSRRSGGARDEQYV. CDR3 coding DNA: TGTGCCAGCAGCCGAAGGTCAGGGGGCGCGCGCGACGAGCAGTACGTC.

This clonotype turned up a few times. The V and J genes are TRBV14 and TRBJ2-5; D is undetermined. Trimming stripped 0 bases from V and 1 base from J, with 12 bases between. Germline CDR1 SGHDN, CDR2 FVKESK. CDR3 length equals 16 residues. The CDR3: CASSQDFRRFQETQYF. Written as DNA, the CDR3 is TGTGCCAGCAGCCAAGATTTTAGGCGGTTCCAAGAGACCCAGTACTTC.

This clonotype occurred a few times. The rearrangement links TRBV29-1 to TRBJ2-3; D gene uncertain. V was shortened by 4 bases and J by 5 bases, with 10 bases between the two germline ends. This CDR3 contains 12 residues. In germline, CDR1 is SQVTM, CDR2 ANQGSEA. The CDR3 is CSVARPLDTQYF. CDR3 coding DNA: TGCAGCGTTGCCAGGCCCTTAGATACGCAGTATTTT.

The sample holds a few counts of this clonotype. The CDR3 coding sequence is TGTGCCAGCTCACCAGGACAGGGATCCTACGAGCAGTACGTC. Protein product: CASSPGQGSYEQYV. The chain uses TRBV18 and TRBJ2-7; 8 positions agree with TRBD1. The CDR3 is 14 residues long. Trimming removed 2 bases from V and 1 base from J; junction bases left unmatched: 1. Germline CDR1 is KGHSH and CDR2 is LQKENI.

The table lists this clonotype with many counts. The gene calls are TRBV5-1 and TRBJ2-7; D is possibly TRBD1 (5 bases). Trimming shortened V by 5 bases and J by 2 bases, and 5 bases separated the two germline ends. Germline loops: CDR1 SGHRS, CDR2 YFSETQ. The CDR3 spans 11 residues. The CDR3: CASRDTYEQYV. CDR3 nucleotides: TGCGCCAGCAGGGACACCTACGAGCAGTACGTC.

This clonotype has a handful of counts. The chain links TRBV30 to TRBJ2-5, with a tentative D call TRBD2 (7 bases). Trimming took 3 bases from V and 4 from J, leaving 18 bases between them. The CDR3 length is 15 residues. CDR1 and CDR2 (germline): GTSNPN, SVGIG (reference sequence). The CDR3 DNA reads TGTGCCTGGAGATCGTGGGGGGGGCCGAGAGAGACCCAGTACTTC. It is translated as CAWRSWGGPRETQYF.

This clonotype was detected a few times. The chain joins TRBV5-1 to TRBJ2-5; D is perhaps TRBD1 (5 bases). This CDR3 has 15 residues. CDR1 and CDR2 (germline): SGHRS, YFSETQ. Trimming pared 1 base from V and 0 bases from J, leaving 10 bases between. The DNA of the CDR3 is TGCGCCAGCAGCTTGCAGGGCGCTTACCAAGAGACCCAGTACTTC. Translated, it gives CASSLQGAYQETQYF. Filled out from reference TRBV5-1 and TRBJ2-5, the complete variable domain reads KAGVTQTPRYLIKTRGQQVTLSCSPISGHRSVSWYQQTPGQGLQFLFEYFSETQRNKGNFPGRFSGRQFSNSRSEMNVSTLELGDSALYLCASSLQGAYQETQYFGPGTRLLVL.

This clonotype was picked up a small number of times. CDR3 protein: CASSFSYPGQLRNEQFF. In DNA, the CDR3 is TGTGCCAGCAGCTTCTCTTACCCCGGACAGTTGAGGAATGAGCAGTTCTTC. V gene TRBV7-6 combines with J gene TRBJ2-1; TRBD1 might be the D (6 bases). Germline CDR1 and CDR2: SGHVS and FNYEAQ. The CDR3 is made up of 17 amino acids. V shed 3 bases and J shed 7 bases, with 22 bases lying between them. Full variable domain (missing parts from reference TRBV7-6 and TRBJ2-1): GAGVSQSPRYKVTKRGQDVALRCDPISGHVSLYWYRQALGQGPEFLTYFNYEAQQDKSGLPNDRFSAERPEGSISTLTIQRTEQRDSAMYRCASSFSYPGQLRNEQFFGPGTRLTVL.

A few counts support this clonotype. This sequence joins TRBV9 and TRBJ2-6; unclear D gene. CDR3 size: 17 residues. Germline V gene data show CDR1 as SGDLS and CDR2 as YYNGEE. Trimming removed 0 bases from V and 0 bases from J, with 10 bases in between. The CDR3 DNA sequence: TGTGCCAGCAGCGTAGGCCCAGGCAGCTCTGGGGCCAACGTCCTGACTTTC. This gives the protein CASSVGPGSSGANVLTF.

This clonotype appeared many times. The rearrangement links TRBV7-2 to TRBJ1-5; D possibly corresponds to TRBD1 (5 bases). Germline CDR1 and CDR2: SGHTA and FQGNSA. The length of the CDR3 is 13 residues. The V end lost 4 bases, the J end lost 7 bases, and 11 bases lay between the germline ends. CDR3 protein: CASSWGQGQPQHF. The DNA of the CDR3 is TGTGCCAGCAGCTGGGGCCAAGGGCAGCCCCAGCATTTT.

This clonotype has more than one count but fewer than ten. An end of the junction differs from the germline gene, which may be a read error. The chain recombines TRBV7-7 with TRBJ1-5; no definite D call. The germline V gene encodes CDR1 SSHAT and CDR2 FNYEAQ (reference sequence). This CDR3 is built from 13 residues. The CDR3 is CASSLGKGQPQHF. The CDR3 region has the DNA TGTGCTAGCAGTTTAGGCAAGGGTCAGCCCCAGCATTTT.

The V gene is TRBV20-1, the J gene TRBJ2-2; a possible D gene is TRBD1 (6 bases). V was pared by 5 bases and J by 4 bases, with 14 bases between. This CDR3 is 14 amino acids long. Germline lookup yields CDR1 DFQATT and CDR2 SNEGSKA (reference sequence). This CDR3 reads CSAPRGGRTGELFF. The CDR3 nucleotides are TGCAGTGCTCCAAGAGGGGGTCGCACCGGGGAGCTGTTTTTT.

This clonotype was counted between two and nine times. V and J are TRBV7-9 and TRBJ2-6, with D uncertain. Germline V CDR1 and CDR2: SEHNR, FQNEAQ (reference sequence). Trimming left V 2 bases short and J 3 bases short, with 8 bases between. The CDR3 sequence is 15 residues long. CDR3 loop: CASSLQDFGANVLTF. The CDR3 nucleotides read TGTGCCAGCAGCTTACAAGATTTTGGGGCCAACGTCCTGACTTTC.

V gene TRBV2 combines with J gene TRBJ1-1; D not certain. V was clipped by 7 bases and J by 6 bases, with 18 bases between them. In germline, CDR1 is SNHLY, CDR2 FYNNEI. The CDR3 extends over 14 amino acids. Here the CDR3 reads CASNRDGTGAEAFF. The CDR3 nucleotides are TGTGCCAGCAACCGAGACGGCACGGGCGCTGAAGCTTTCTTT. Full variable domain (missing parts from reference TRBV2 and TRBJ1-1): EPEVTQTPSHQVTQMGQEVILRCVPISNHLYFYWYRQILGQKVEFLVSFYNNEISEKSEIFDDQFSVERPDGSNFTLKIRSTKLEDSAMYFCASNRDGTGAEAFFGQGTRLTVV.

This clonotype was seen only a few times. V gene TRBV10-3 combines with J gene TRBJ2-1; 12 bases align to TRBD2. The CDR3 contains 16 residues. Germline CDR1 and CDR2: ENHRY and SYGVKD. V lost 0 bases to trimming and J lost 7 bases; unmatched junction nucleotides: 4. CDR3 coding DNA: TGTGCCATCAGTGAGTCGGAGCTAGCGGGGGGGAATGAGCAGTTCTTC. This gives the protein CAISESELAGGNEQFF.

The chain carries TRBV28 and TRBJ2-1; 12 nucleotides agree with TRBD2. Trimming cost V 6 bases and J 13 bases; bases outside gene matches: 13. The CDR3 totals 15 residues. Germline lookup yields CDR1 MDHEN and CDR2 SYDVKM. DNA for the CDR3: TGTGCCAGCAGGCGCCCCGACCTAGCGGGGGGGCCTCAGTTCTTC. Its translation: CASRRPDLAGGPQFF. Filled out from reference TRBV28 and TRBJ2-1, the complete variable domain reads DVKVTQSSRYLVKRTGEKVFLECVQDMDHENMFWYRQDPGLGLRLIYFSYDVKMKEKGDIPEGYSVSREKKERFSLILESASTNQTSMYLCASRRPDLAGGPQFFGPGTRLTVL.